The clone carrying this T cell receptor beta chain was seen many times. These data are taken from a study of blood T cell repertoires in COVID-19. In the study overall: COVID-19 samples collected from the United States, Italy and Spain covered acute and convalescent phases. In each case, the material was cDNA or gDNA derived from T cells, B-cell-depleted T cells, or PBMCs.

In the original processing: From reference gene primer amplification, estimates of nucleated cell counts were derived. TCRdb's table, derived via immunoSEQ multiplex PCR, lists solely in-frame clones and lacks some. V and J calls and clone size come straight from that table; D and trimming were deduced from the DNA. The sample includes tens of thousands of clones, 65% to 80% of them seen just once. The CDR3 runs 12 residues. Germline loops: CDR1 MNHEY, CDR2 SMNVEV (reference sequence). V lost 11 bases to trimming and J lost 8 bases, with 17 bases between them. The receptor was isolated from a human donor in a cohort sampled during active COVID-19. The chain employs TRBV27 and TRBJ2-3; a weak D match, TRBD1 (6 bases). Sequencing used peripheral blood. The CDR3 DNA sequence: TGTGCCGCCGGCAGGGGTGGAGGTACGCAGTATTTT. As protein: CAAGRGGGTQYF.